This T cell receptor (beta chain) came from a study of T cells in Graves' hyperthyroidism and ophthalmopathy. Study-level background: Blood from the periphery was taken at initial diagnosis, before any treatment.

Concerning this clonotype itself: A read error may be the cause here, since a much bigger clone is one base away.

The CDR3 is 14 residues long. V lost 10 bases and J lost 5, with 20 bases in between. Germline loops: CDR1 MNHNS, CDR2 SASEGT. Amplification yielded TCR beta CDR3 regions, with RNA transcripts as the source. In the first-round RT-PCR of the TCR CDR3, the HTBI primer set was used. TCRdb called the multiplex PCR reads again in MiXCR, with one record for every CDR3 protein. The sample lists some 400,000 distinct CDR3 sequences; 19% were seen once. Sequencing used blood. J is TRBJ1-1 and V is TRBV6-1, with D perhaps matching TRBD1 (6 bases). The receptor's source is a woman aged 18 to 35 with Graves' hyperthyroidism. CDR3 sequence (DNA): TGTGCCATCAGCCGCACAAGGGGGAGAACTGAAGCTTTCTTT. Amino acid sequence: CAISRTRGRTEAFF.